This entry features one T cell receptor (beta chain) sequence. The antigen is not known. Documented time point: sample taken at primary tumor resection. No cells were sorted before sequencing. The whole RNA sequenced was extracted from tumor, nontumor lung or frozen PBMC. Samples were obtained from some 72 donors, all untreated early-stage non-small cell lung cancer patients. From the 5' RACE reads, TCRdb called clonotypes with MiXCR, one entry per CDR3 protein. The sample lists about 85,000 distinct CDR3 sequences; 15% to 25% were seen once. The record originates from a study of spatial heterogeneity in lung cancer. Background on the study: For the average unique TCR and UMI combination, more than eight occurrences appeared in raw reads.

Study observations and caveats: Ubiquitous expanded tumor TCRs surfaced in blood more at resection than they did at follow-up.

Losses at the gene ends were 6 bases for V and 4 bases for J; bases not matched to a gene: 8. This CDR3 region has 14 residues. From germline, CDR1 is DFQATT and CDR2 SNEGSKA (reference sequence). The sequence was obtained from a male donor with early-stage non-small cell lung cancer. This chain links TRBV20-1 with TRBJ2-3; 9 nucleotides agree with TRBD1. Sequencing used PBMCs, obtained at surgery. Here the CDR3 reads CSAQGQGTADTQYF. The CDR3 DNA is TGCAGTGCCCAGGGACAGGGAACCGCAGATACGCAGTATTTT.